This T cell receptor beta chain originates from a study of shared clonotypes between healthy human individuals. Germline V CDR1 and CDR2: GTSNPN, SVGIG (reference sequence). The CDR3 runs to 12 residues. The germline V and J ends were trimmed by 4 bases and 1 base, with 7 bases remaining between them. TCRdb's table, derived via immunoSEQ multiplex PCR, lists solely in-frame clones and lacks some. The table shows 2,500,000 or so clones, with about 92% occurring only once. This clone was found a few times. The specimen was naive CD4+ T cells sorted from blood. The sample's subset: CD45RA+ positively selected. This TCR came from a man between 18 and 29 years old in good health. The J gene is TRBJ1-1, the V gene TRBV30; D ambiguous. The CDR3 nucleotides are TGTGCCTGGAACGAGGGGAACACTGAAGCTTTCTTT. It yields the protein CAWNEGNTEAFF.